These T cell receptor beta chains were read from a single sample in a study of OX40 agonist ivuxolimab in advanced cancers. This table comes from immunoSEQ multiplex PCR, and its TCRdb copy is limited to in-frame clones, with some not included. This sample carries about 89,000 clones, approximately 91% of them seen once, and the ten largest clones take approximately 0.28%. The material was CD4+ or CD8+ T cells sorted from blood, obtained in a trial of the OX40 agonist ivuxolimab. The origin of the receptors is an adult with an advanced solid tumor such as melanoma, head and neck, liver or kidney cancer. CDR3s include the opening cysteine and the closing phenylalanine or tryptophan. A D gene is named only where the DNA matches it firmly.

CASSRAGGFGETQYF	TRBD2	TRBJ2-5	TRBV6-4
CASTKKNAGNTIYF	-	TRBJ1-3	TRBV6-6
CASSLLGTGGNSPLHF	TRBD1	TRBJ1-6	TRBV27
CASSPFFYRDSRDYGYTF	TRBD1	TRBJ1-2	TRBV27
CASTPQGKEVLNYGYTF	TRBD1	TRBJ1-2	TRBV19
CASSLETQYF	-	TRBJ2-5	TRBV7-2
CASSLVVGGAARPQHF	-	TRBJ1-5	TRBV5-8
CASSPGVGSPLHF	-	TRBJ1-6	TRBV28
CASSWGRNTEAFF	-	TRBJ1-1	TRBV7-9
CASSPGTSTFYEQYF	TRBD2	TRBJ2-7	TRBV11-2
CASSYQGIPEAFF	-	TRBJ1-1	TRBV19
CASSYGVGYGYTF	-	TRBJ1-2	TRBV13
CASTYRGISGNTIYF	-	TRBJ1-3	TRBV19
CASSFRHLQETQYF	-	TRBJ2-5	TRBV5-4
CASSVGTGAAYEQYF	TRBD1	TRBJ2-7	TRBV2
CASTIQGVAPNGQYF	TRBD1	TRBJ2-7	TRBV11-2
CASSVTDRANEKLFF	TRBD1	TRBJ1-4	TRBV5-8
CASSSTGTEAFF	-	TRBJ1-1	TRBV2
CASSQTGANRVNEKLFF	TRBD1	TRBJ1-4	TRBV7-9
CSAQSGRINTGELFF	-	TRBJ2-2	TRBV29-1
CASSLAGEQPQHF	-	TRBJ1-5	TRBV5-8
CASSWPEASGRSSYEQYF	TRBD2	TRBJ2-7	TRBV5-1
CASSSGGSTDTQYF	TRBD2	TRBJ2-3	TRBV9
CASSLTRPGKVNEKLFF	-	TRBJ1-4	TRBV5-6
CASMGTHQGSTEAFF	-	TRBJ1-1	TRBV19
CAIGGASTDTQYF	-	TRBJ2-3	TRBV10-3
CASSLDGTNYNEQFF	TRBD2	TRBJ2-1	TRBV5-1
CASHFRGTEAFF	-	TRBJ1-1	TRBV5-4
CASSYSDRIYGYTF	-	TRBJ1-2	TRBV6-6
CASSLDTGGRNQPQHF	TRBD1	TRBJ1-5	TRBV7-2
CASSLWGATNEKLFF	-	TRBJ1-4	TRBV27
CASSPSRQGNTGELFF	TRBD1	TRBJ2-2	TRBV18
CASSLDHRGTDTQYF	-	TRBJ2-3	TRBV5-8
CASSDGGAGPQHF	-	TRBJ1-5	TRBV6-1
CASSLSNEQFF	-	TRBJ2-1	TRBV5-4
CAPRHRGNSPLHF	-	TRBJ1-6	TRBV21-1
CASSLGGVNTGELFF	-	TRBJ2-2	TRBV11-3
CASSFGTGTEAFF	-	TRBJ1-1	TRBV5-1
CCGQISGNTIYF	-	TRBJ1-3	TRBV29-1
CASSYSAANYGYTF	-	TRBJ1-2	TRBV6-5
CASSRGRGGAGETQYF	TRBD2	TRBJ2-5	TRBV7-8
CASSVEVGSSYNEQFF	-	TRBJ2-1	TRBV9
CASSLEGSRGLAKGYTF	TRBD1	TRBJ1-2	TRBV7-9
CASSQELRGVNTEAFF	-	TRBJ1-1	TRBV4-1
CASSLLGDRGQGYTF	TRBD1	TRBJ1-2	TRBV27
CASSLRDRGSQPQHF	TRBD1	TRBJ1-5	TRBV27
CASSFRGKDNEQFF	-	TRBJ2-1	TRBV5-1
CASTNGTGLTYTF	TRBD1	TRBJ1-2	TRBV25-1
CASSLGSSSGRETQYF	-	TRBJ2-5	TRBV5-1
CASSLQGGLGYTF	TRBD1	TRBJ1-2	TRBV7-8
CASSLAVGDGYTF	-	TRBJ1-2	TRBV11-2
CSARLSDTQYF	-	TRBJ2-3	TRBV20-1
CASRGGGAVETQYF	TRBD2	TRBJ2-5	TRBV10-2
CASSVIGGTEAFF	-	TRBJ1-1	TRBV27
CASSLVGPEGTEAFF	-	TRBJ1-1	TRBV7-9
CASSPTGVATNEKLFF	TRBD1	TRBJ1-4	TRBV27
CASNVGDNTEAFF	-	TRBJ1-1	TRBV6-1
CASSSLGSPLHF	-	TRBJ1-6	TRBV7-2
CASSPRRGSDGYTF	-	TRBJ1-2	TRBV9